This TCR beta chain was captured by sequencing in a study of vaccination and CD4 T cells after COVID-19. The table lists this clonotype with a few counts. The antigen is unknown. Germline V gene sequence: CDR1 SGHAT, CDR2 FQNNGV. The CDR3 loop spans 14 amino acids. The V and J ends lost 5 bases and 4 bases respectively, with 14 bases between them. Treatment reported: roughly nine-day PBMC culture with coronavirus spike peptide pools or control peptides (ViraFEST assay). Scientists ran DNA taken from cultured CD4+ T cells through the Oncomine TCR Beta short-read assay for sequencing. TCRdb reanalysed the PCR reads using MiXCR and keeps one entry per CDR3 protein. The sample contains about 19,000 distinct CDR3 sequences, around 50% of which appear only once.

This sequence was found in a human donor who had recovered from COVID-19. The sequenced material came from CD4+ T cells from blood, cultured in vitro. J is TRBJ1-1 and V is TRBV11-2, with a tentative D call TRBD1 (5 bases). The CDR3 sequence: CASSNQGKATEAFF. The CDR3 DNA reads as TGTGCCAGCAGCAACCAGGGCAAGGCCACTGAAGCTTTCTTT.